This T cell receptor (beta chain) emerged from a study of technical replicates of blood from several donors. Germline V gene sequence: CDR1 SGHRS, CDR2 YFSETQ. V shed 4 bases and J shed 2 bases, with 8 bases lying between them. The CDR3 sequence is 13 residues long. Libraries were prepared by immunoSEQ multiplex PCR; TCRdb keeps only in-frame clonotypes and omits some of them. The data contain 79,000 or so clones, 91% of them singletons. The clonotype was recovered from a human donor in good health. The chain combines TRBV5-1 with TRBJ2-3, with unresolved D. The specimen sequenced was T cells isolated from PBMCs. For the CDR3, the DNA is TGCGCCAGCAGCAGAGATAACACAGATACGCAGTATTTT. Amino acids: CASSRDNTDTQYF.